The clone carrying this TCR beta chain has a handful of counts. The target antigen is unknown. V lost 5 bases to trimming and J lost 5 bases, with 13 bases between them. Germline CDR1 and CDR2: SGHTA and FQGTGA. This CDR3 contains 13 residues. This entry belongs to a study of T cell repertoires in cytomegalovirus infection. About the research overall: Peptides in the study included HLA-C-restricted and HLA-B-restricted CMV epitopes. Evidence of both CMV infection and a matching HLA type came from public TCR beta signatures.

TCRdb itself ran the reads through MiXCR, one entry per CDR3 protein. Of around 430,000 distinct CDR3 sequences listed, about 44% were seen once; the top ten hold around two fifths. Study findings and constraints: Cumulated frequencies of public TCR beta families served to identify carriers of CMV plus the relevant HLA.

The sample was cultured PBMCs, taken from culture after CMV antigen stimulation. The gene calls are TRBV7-3 and TRBJ2-7, with D perhaps TRBD2 (5 bases). This clonotype was obtained from a human donor in good health (CMV status not recorded). Some clones in this sample may be carry-over from other donors' samples. CDR3 in amino acids: CASSPRDLHEQYF. The CDR3 region has the DNA TGTGCCAGCAGCCCACGGGATCTCCACGAGCAGTACTTC.